A single sample is the source of the 13 T cell receptor beta chains below, sequenced in a study of PD-1 blockade in classical Hodgkin lymphoma. Every patient experienced relapse after autologous stem cell transplantation, and brentuximab vedotin exposure varied. TCRdb's table, derived via immunoSEQ multiplex PCR, lists solely in-frame clones and lacks some. The repertoire holds around 27,000 clones, with around 80% as singletons. Sequenced material: peripheral blood mononuclear cells (PBMCs), taken before the second cycle of nivolumab. These TCRs come from a human donor with classical Hodgkin lymphoma.

The rearrangement links TRBV2 to TRBJ2-7, with 10 nucleotides matching TRBD1. Trimming removed 8 bases from V and 9 bases from J; junction bases left unmatched: 19. Germline CDR1 reads SNHLY; CDR2 reads FYNNEI. The CDR3 is made up of 16 amino acids. The CDR3 coding sequence is TGTGCCAGCGACCTCTTGGGGGGACAGGGGACTAACGGGCAGTACTTC. It codes for CASDLLGGQGTNGQYF. Complete variable domain (other parts from reference TRBV2 and TRBJ2-7): EPEVTQTPSHQVTQMGQEVILRCVPISNHLYFYWYRQILGQKVEFLVSFYNNEISEKSEIFDDQFSVERPDGSNFTLKIRSTKLEDSAMYFCASDLLGGQGTNGQYFGPGTRLTVT.

J is TRBJ1-2 and V is TRBV15; a possible D gene is TRBD1 (6 bases). The germline gives CDR1 LNHNV, CDR2 YYDKDF (reference sequence). V lost 0 bases, J lost 8 bases, and 19 bases lay in between. This CDR3 is built from 16 residues. The CDR3 loop is CATSRDFVPGVNGYTF. The DNA for the CDR3 is TGTGCCACCAGCAGAGATTTTGTGCCAGGGGTAAACGGCTACACCTTC.

The rearrangement joins TRBV6-1 to TRBJ1-1; TRBD1 might be the D (5 bases). The ends were cut back, 3 bases at V and 7 bases at J, with 18 bases in the middle. Germline loops: CDR1 MNHNS, CDR2 SASEGT. The CDR3 is 15 amino acids. The CDR3 loop reads CASSDAGFWVSEAFF. CDR3 coding DNA: TGTGCCAGCAGTGATGCAGGGTTCTGGGTTAGTGAAGCTTTCTTT.

The CDR3 DNA follows: TGCGCCAGCAGCCAAGATAGGGGGGGTATAGAAGCTTTCTTT. Its translation: CASSQDRGGIEAFF. V and J are TRBV4-3 and TRBJ1-1; weak D call: TRBD1 (6 bases). This CDR3 contains 14 residues. Germline values: CDR1 LGHNA, CDR2 YSLEER. V lost 0 bases and J 8 bases, leaving 13 bases between the germline ends.

The rearrangement uses TRBV28 and TRBJ1-5, with 9 bases fitting TRBD1. The CDR3 runs to 14 residues. The trim removed 4 bases at V and 8 bases at J, leaving 6 bases unmatched. Germline V lookup: CDR1 MDHEN, CDR2 SYDVKM. CDR3 sequence reads: CASSYGTGRKPQHF. In DNA form, the CDR3 reads TGTGCCAGCAGTTACGGGACAGGGCGGAAGCCCCAGCATTTT.

V gene TRBV11-2 combines with J gene TRBJ2-7; TRBD1 might be the D (5 bases). The germline gives CDR1 SGHAT, CDR2 FQNNGV. The CDR3 has 15 amino acids. V lost 0 bases and J 3 bases, leaving 12 bases between the germline ends. In DNA form, the CDR3 reads TGTGCCAGCAGCTTAGAAGCCAGGGCGGACTACGAGCAGTACTTC. It translates to CASSLEARADYEQYF.

This clone was observed a handful of times. The chain carries TRBV28 and TRBJ1-2; tentative D call: TRBD1 (5 bases). The germline V gene encodes CDR1 MDHEN and CDR2 SYDVKM. CDR3 length: 15 amino acids. Trimming left V 9 bases short and J 8 bases short, with 25 bases between. CDR3 sequence: CASNPTAGAGEGYTF. In DNA form, the CDR3 reads TGTGCCAGTAACCCTACAGCTGGGGCCGGGGAGGGCTACACCTTC.

The J gene is TRBJ2-2, the V gene TRBV7-8; D possibly corresponds to TRBD2 (6 bases). The ends were cut back, 1 base at V and 6 bases at J, with 12 bases in the middle. The CDR3 length is 15 residues. Germline assignment: CDR1 SGHVS and CDR2 FQNEAQ. CDR3 nucleotide sequence: TGTGCCAGCAGCTTAGAGGCGGGGTACCCCGGGGAGCTGTTTTTT. Its protein is CASSLEAGYPGELFF.

This clone was seen only a few times. The chain couples TRBV19 to TRBJ2-5; D gene uncertain. Germline assignment: CDR1 LNHDA and CDR2 SQIVND (reference sequence). This CDR3 is built from 13 residues. Trimming took off 1 base at V and 7 bases at J, with 10 bases between the two ends. The CDR3 here is CASSIGSSGTQYF. In DNA, the CDR3 is TGTGCCAGTAGTATAGGTTCGTCCGGGACCCAGTACTTC.

This chain links TRBV6-5 with TRBJ2-3; D is unclear. The V end was cut by 4 bases, the J end by 6 bases, with 8 bases between. The CDR3 has 12 amino acids. The germline CDR1 and CDR2 sequences are MNHEY and SVGAGI. The CDR3, as DNA: TGTGCCAGCAGTTTGGGGTCTGATACGCAGTATTTT. Protein: CASSLGSDTQYF.

This chain joins TRBV27 and TRBJ1-1; D not resolved. This CDR3 is built from 14 residues. Germline V lookup: CDR1 MNHEY, CDR2 SMNVEV (reference sequence). V was clipped by 2 bases and J by 4 bases, with 11 bases between them. CDR3 protein: CASSLGPRTTEAFF. The CDR3, as DNA: TGTGCCAGCAGTTTAGGCCCCCGGACCACTGAAGCTTTCTTT.

This sequence joins TRBV4-3 and TRBJ2-3; TRBD2 is a possible D gene (6 bases). The ends were cut back, 0 bases at V and 3 bases at J, with 13 bases in the middle. Looked up from germline, CDR1 is LGHNA and CDR2 is YSLEER. This CDR3 spans 16 amino acids. This CDR3 is CASSQDSRGGTDTQYF. In DNA form, the CDR3 reads TGCGCCAGCAGCCAAGATTCACGGGGAGGTACAGATACGCAGTATTTT.

The V and J genes are TRBV7-2 and TRBJ2-7; D is possibly TRBD1 (5 bases). Trimming removed 5 bases from V and 0 bases from J, with 17 bases in between. CDR1 and CDR2 (germline): SGHTA, FQGNSA. The CDR3 has 16 amino acids. CDR3 sequence: CASSLTGPTVSYEQYF. CDR3 DNA: TGTGCCAGCAGCCTTACTGGGCCGACAGTCTCCTACGAGCAGTACTTC. The full variable domain, completed using reference TRBV7-2 and TRBJ2-7, is GAGVSQSPSNKVTEKGKDVELRCDPISGHTALYWYRQSLGQGLEFLIYFQGNSAPDKSGLPSDRFSAERTGGSVSTLTIQRTQQEDSAVYLCASSLTGPTVSYEQYFGPGTRLTVT.